This T cell receptor beta chain was sequenced for a study of T cells in Graves' hyperthyroidism and ophthalmopathy. Study outcomes and limitations: Stable hyperthyroidism was told apart from ophthalmopathy by a model built on 13 V-J features. The model anticipated ophthalmopathy a median about six months pre-onset. Most thyroid clonotypes expanded above 0.001 appeared in blood too.

The CDR3 length is 16 residues. Germline V gene data show CDR1 as LNHDA and CDR2 as SQIVND (reference sequence). V lost 3 bases and J lost 0, with 14 bases in between. This clonotype was detected a few times. Its target is not known. TCR beta CDR3 regions were amplified from RNA transcripts. The HTBI primer set drove a first-round RT-PCR of the TCR CDR3. TCRdb re-derived calls from the multiplex PCR reads in MiXCR, one entry per CDR3 protein. The sample includes over 250,000 distinct CDR3 sequences, roughly 13% of them seen just once. The PBMCs were taken from approximately 9.7 ml of fresh peripheral blood.

Material: blood. The clonotype was recovered from a woman aged 40 to 50 with Graves' ophthalmopathy. The rearrangement joins TRBV19 to TRBJ1-2, with D maybe TRBD1 (5 bases). This CDR3 reads CASSINGGSTNYGYTF. In DNA form, the CDR3 reads TGTGCCAGTAGTATTAACGGGGGGTCGACTAACTATGGCTACACCTTC. Looking up the rest from reference TRBV19 and TRBJ1-2 gives the full variable domain: DGGITQSPKYLFRKEGQNVTLSCEQNLNHDAMYWYRQDPGQGLRLIYYSQIVNDFQKGDIAEGYSVSREKKESFPLTVTSAQKNPTAFYLCASSINGGSTNYGYTFGSGTRLTVV.